This T cell receptor (beta chain) was retrieved from a study of T cell responses to AZD1222 COVID-19 vaccine. Study observations and caveats: Nearly half of the spike-specific TCRs reportedly recognize variant regions that carry no mutations. Donors, mostly white British, included more females; clonal diversity was possibly underestimated. Vaccine-related CD4 TCRs covered spike, predominating at 160-218 and 743-854.

V lost 1 base, J lost 1 base, and 6 bases stayed unmatched. This CDR3 is built from 17 residues. Germline CDR1 is SGHVS and CDR2 is FQNEAQ. Data came from immunoSEQ multiplex PCR; TCRdb stores just in-frame clones and leaves some out. Altogether 100,000 to 140,000 clones are present, 70% to 90% being singletons, with the ten largest covering about 5%. As regards this clone: Antigen: not known.

The clonotype originates from an adult who received the AZD1222 COVID-19 vaccine. This chain uses TRBV7-8 with TRBJ2-2; 7 bases map to TRBD2. This specimen was peripheral blood, taken 28 days after the second AZD1222 dose. The CDR3 loop reads CASSLGGLAENTGELFF. The DNA of the CDR3 is TGTGCCAGCAGCTTAGGCGGGCTAGCGGAGAACACCGGGGAGCTGTTTTTT.